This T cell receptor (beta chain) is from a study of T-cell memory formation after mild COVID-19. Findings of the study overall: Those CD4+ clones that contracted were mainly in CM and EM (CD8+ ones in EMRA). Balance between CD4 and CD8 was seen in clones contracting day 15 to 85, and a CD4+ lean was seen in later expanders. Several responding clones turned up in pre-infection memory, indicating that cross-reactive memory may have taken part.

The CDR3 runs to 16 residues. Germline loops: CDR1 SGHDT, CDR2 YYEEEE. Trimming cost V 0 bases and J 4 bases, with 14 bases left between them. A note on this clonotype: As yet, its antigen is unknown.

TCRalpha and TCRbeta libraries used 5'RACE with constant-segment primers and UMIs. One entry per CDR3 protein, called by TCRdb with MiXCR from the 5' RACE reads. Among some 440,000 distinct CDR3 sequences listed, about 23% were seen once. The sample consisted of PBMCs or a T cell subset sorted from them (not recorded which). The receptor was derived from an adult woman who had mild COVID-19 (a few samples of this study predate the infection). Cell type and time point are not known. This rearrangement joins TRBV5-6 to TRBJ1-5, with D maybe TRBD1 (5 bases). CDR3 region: CASSLGVDSVNQPQHF. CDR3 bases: TGTGCCAGCAGCTTGGGGGTCGACAGCGTTAATCAGCCCCAGCATTTT.